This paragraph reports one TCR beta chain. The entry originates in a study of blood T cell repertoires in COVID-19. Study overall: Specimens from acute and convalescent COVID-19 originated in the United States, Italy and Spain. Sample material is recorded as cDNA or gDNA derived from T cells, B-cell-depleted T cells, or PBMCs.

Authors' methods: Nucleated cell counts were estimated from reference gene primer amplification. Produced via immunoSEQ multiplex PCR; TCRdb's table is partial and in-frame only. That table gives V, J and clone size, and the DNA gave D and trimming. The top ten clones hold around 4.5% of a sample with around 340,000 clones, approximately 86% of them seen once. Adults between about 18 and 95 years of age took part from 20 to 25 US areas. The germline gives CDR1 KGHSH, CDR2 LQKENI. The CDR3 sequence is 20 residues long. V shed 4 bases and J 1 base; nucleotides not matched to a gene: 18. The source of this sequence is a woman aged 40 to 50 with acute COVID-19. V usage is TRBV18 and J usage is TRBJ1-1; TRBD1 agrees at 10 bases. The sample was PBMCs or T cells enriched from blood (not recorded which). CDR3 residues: CASSRLRLGTGDPRNTEAFF. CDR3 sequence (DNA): TGTGCCAGCTCACGCTTGAGGCTGGGGACAGGGGACCCAAGGAACACTGAAGCTTTCTTT.